This T cell receptor beta chain is from a study of blood T cells in healthy people across ages (dated by TCRdb to about 2015). Concerning the study at large: In model experiments, roughly one uniquely barcoded TCR beta cDNA molecule per two T cells was captured by template switching. To track age-related changes in TCR beta repertoire diversity, the study relied on deep sequencing normalized with unique cDNA molecular identifiers. Donors were grouped into four age groups: young (average roughly 16 years), middle-aged (roughly 37), aged (about 60) and long-lived (less than 85). To avoid experimental bias, donors of different ages were randomly spread across the sequencing lanes. For two donors (one aged 18 to 29 and one aged 80 or older), the study analyzed two additional independent replicas of 1 million unique cDNA reads from the same blood draw.

Paper-wide results and their limitations: A strong correlation was found between observed TCR beta diversity and the percentage of naive T cells measured by flow cytometry. Since profiling was done on bulk unsorted PBMCs, naive and antigen-experienced compartments could not be conclusively compared. Estimates of total diversity based on one million sequenced T cells were regarded as lower bounds and as underestimates. Compared with the aged group, the long-lived group had more naive CD4+ T cells, fewer expanded clones and increased TCR diversity, suggesting age selection. Observed TCR beta diversity per million T cells fell roughly linearly with age, and a significant reduction was already apparent by age roughly 40. Donor CMV infection status was unknown, potentially confounding age-related changes in expanded clonotypes.

The germline V gene (reference sequence) yields MNHEY for CDR1 and SMNVEV for CDR2. The germline V end is reduced by 7 bases and the J end by 5 bases; junction bases left unmatched: 6. The CDR3 measures 14 amino acids from cysteine to phenylalanine. The sequence is cut down to CDR3 DNA, 42 bases in frame from base 1. The method was 5' RACE. These reads were obtained on an Illumina HiSeq 2500. The second PCR ran for about 6 to 11 cycles and used a J-beta primer mix along with a sample-barcoded 5' primer. A template-switch 5' adaptor carrying 12 random nucleotides introduced a unique molecular identifier onto each TCR beta cDNA molecule. Each sample yielded at least 2.5 million CDR3-containing paired-end reads. First-strand cDNA was synthesized from all RNA with the Mint cDNA synthesis kit, primed by a TRBC-specific oligonucleotide. All cDNA was treated with uracil-DNA glycosylase and then went through a first 18-cycle PCR with the universal primers M1SS and BC2_uni_R. Under the source paper's analysis protocol: Each sample was normalized by randomly selecting 1 million high-quality reads, each carrying a distinct molecular identifier. Instead of being binned into consensus sequences, reads that shared molecular identifiers were thrown out. CDR3 identification, clonotype clustering and error correction used MiTCR with a Q25 quality threshold and the strictest error-elimination algorithm. A nonparametric unseen species model with Euler transformation was used to estimate lower-bound total TCR beta diversity. TCRdb cleaned the public reads at Q25 with fastp, built clones with MiXCR and kept in-frame beta chains. When rows share a CDR3 protein, they turn into one entry using the most common DNA and genes. For this entry, the V and J calls and clone size follow TCRdb and not the study's own pipeline. The sample records 650,000 or so distinct CDR3 sequences, 52% of which are singletons. Roughly 13% of the sample comes from the top ten.

There are many counts of this clonotype. It has no known antigen specificity. No much larger clone is present one base from it, and per-base qualities are unavailable. The approximately 41 donors, aged about 6 to 95 years, were systemically healthy Caucasian individuals from Russia. Each donor gave roughly 9 milliliters of peripheral blood, drawn into EDTA-treated Vacutainer tubes. Ficoll-Paque density-gradient centrifugation was used to isolate PBMCs, with at least 6.5 million per sample. Total RNA was extracted from PBMCs with Trizol reagent, with at least 6 micrograms obtained per sample. For every donor, flow cytometry on a PBMC aliquot measured the percentage of naive CD45RAhigh/CD27high T cells.

The receptor's source is an elderly woman in good health. The sequenced material came from blood. The rearrangement joined TRBV27 to TRBJ2-3; 10 nucleotides in the junction match TRBD2. The CDR3 here reads CASKVAGGLDTQYF. The DNA sequence is given as TGTGCCAGCAAGGTAGCGGGGGGCTTAGATACGCAGTATTTT.